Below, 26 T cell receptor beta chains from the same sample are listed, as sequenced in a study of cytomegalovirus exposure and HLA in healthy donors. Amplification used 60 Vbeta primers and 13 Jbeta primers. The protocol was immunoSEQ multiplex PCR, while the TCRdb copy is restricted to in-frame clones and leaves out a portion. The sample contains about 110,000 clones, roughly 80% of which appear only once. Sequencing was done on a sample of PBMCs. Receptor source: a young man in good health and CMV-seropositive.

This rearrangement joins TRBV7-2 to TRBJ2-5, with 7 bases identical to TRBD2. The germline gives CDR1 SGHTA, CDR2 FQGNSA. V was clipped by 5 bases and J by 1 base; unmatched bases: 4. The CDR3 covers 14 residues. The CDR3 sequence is CASSIGGSQETQYF. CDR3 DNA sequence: TGTGCCAGCAGCATCGGGGGGAGCCAAGAGACCCAGTACTTC.

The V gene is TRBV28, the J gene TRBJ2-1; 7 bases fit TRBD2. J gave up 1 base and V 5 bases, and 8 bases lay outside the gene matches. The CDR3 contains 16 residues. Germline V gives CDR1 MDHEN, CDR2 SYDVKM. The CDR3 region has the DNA TGTGCCAGCAGTACCCTAGCGGCGCTGTCCTACAATGAGCAGTTCTTC. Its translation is CASSTLAALSYNEQFF. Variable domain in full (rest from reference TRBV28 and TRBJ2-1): DVKVTQSSRYLVKRTGEKVFLECVQDMDHENMFWYRQDPGLGLRLIYFSYDVKMKEKGDIPEGYSVSREKKERFSLILESASTNQTSMYLCASSTLAALSYNEQFFGPGTRLTVL.

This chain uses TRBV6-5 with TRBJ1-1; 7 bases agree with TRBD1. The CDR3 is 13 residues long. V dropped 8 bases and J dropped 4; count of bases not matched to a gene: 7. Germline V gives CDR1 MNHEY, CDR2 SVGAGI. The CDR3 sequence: CASGSTGTTEAFF. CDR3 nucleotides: TGTGCCAGCGGCTCGACAGGGACCACTGAAGCTTTCTTT.

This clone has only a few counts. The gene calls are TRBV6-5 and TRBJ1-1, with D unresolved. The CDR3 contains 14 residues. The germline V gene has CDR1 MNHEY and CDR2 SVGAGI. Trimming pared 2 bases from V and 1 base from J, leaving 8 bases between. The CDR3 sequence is CASSYVRGNTEAFF. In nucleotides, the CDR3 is TGTGCCAGCAGTTACGTCAGAGGGAACACTGAAGCTTTCTTT.

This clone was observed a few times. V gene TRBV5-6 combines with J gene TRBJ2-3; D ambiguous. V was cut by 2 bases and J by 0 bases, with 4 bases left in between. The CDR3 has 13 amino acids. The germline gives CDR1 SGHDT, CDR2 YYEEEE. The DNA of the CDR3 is TGTGCCAGCAGCTTTCCTAGCACAGATACGCAGTATTTT. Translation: CASSFPSTDTQYF.

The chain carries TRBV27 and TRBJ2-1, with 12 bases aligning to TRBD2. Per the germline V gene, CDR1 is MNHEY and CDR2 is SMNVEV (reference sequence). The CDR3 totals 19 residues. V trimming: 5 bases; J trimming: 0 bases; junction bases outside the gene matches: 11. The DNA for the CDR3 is TGTGCCAGCAGTCCCGAACTAGCGGGGGGATTAAGCTCCTACAATGAGCAGTTCTTC. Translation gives CASSPELAGGLSSYNEQFF.

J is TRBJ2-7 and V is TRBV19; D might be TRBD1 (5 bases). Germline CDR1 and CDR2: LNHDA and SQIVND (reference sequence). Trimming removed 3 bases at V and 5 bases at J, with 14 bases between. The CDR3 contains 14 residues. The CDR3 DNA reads TGTGCCAGTAGTATTCAGGGTGGATACAACGAGCAGTACTTC. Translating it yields CASSIQGGYNEQYF.

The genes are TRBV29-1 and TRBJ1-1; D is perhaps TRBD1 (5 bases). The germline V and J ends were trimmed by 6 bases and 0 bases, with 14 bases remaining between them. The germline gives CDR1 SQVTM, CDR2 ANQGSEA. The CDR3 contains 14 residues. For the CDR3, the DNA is TGCAGCGTCGCCCCGACAGACATGAACACTGAAGCTTTCTTT. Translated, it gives CSVAPTDMNTEAFF. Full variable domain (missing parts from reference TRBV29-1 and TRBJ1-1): SAVISQKPSRDICQRGTSLTIQCQVDSQVTMMFWYRQQPGQSLTLIATANQGSEATYESGFVIDKFPISRPNLTFSTLTVSNMSPEDSSIYLCSVAPTDMNTEAFFGQGTRLTVV.

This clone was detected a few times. CDR3 DNA: TGTGCCACCTCGCCCCGTTCGGCTAATGAAAAACTGTTTTTT. Amino acid sequence: CATSPRSANEKLFF. The V gene is TRBV6-1, the J gene TRBJ1-4, with D unclear. The CDR3 spans 14 residues. Germline CDR1 MNHNS, CDR2 SASEGT. V dropped 10 bases and J dropped 3 bases, with 15 bases sitting between them.

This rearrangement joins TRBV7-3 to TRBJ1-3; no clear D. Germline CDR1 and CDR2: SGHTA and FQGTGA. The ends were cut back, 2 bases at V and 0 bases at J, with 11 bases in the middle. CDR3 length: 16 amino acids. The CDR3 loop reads CASSLRPGISGNTIYF. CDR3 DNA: TGTGCCAGCAGCTTACGCCCAGGAATCTCTGGAAACACCATATATTTT.

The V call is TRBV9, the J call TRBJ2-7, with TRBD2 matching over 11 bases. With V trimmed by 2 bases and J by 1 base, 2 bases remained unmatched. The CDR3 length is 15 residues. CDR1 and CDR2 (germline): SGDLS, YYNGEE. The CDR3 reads CASSVGTSGSYEQYF. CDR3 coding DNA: TGTGCCAGCAGCGTGGGGACTAGCGGATCCTACGAGCAGTACTTC.

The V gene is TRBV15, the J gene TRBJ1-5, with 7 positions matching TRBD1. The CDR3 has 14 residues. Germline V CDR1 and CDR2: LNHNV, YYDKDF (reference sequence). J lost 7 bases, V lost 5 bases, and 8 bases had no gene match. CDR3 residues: CATSLQGGIQPQHF. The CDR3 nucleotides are TGTGCCACCAGCCTCCAGGGGGGAATCCAGCCCCAGCATTTT.

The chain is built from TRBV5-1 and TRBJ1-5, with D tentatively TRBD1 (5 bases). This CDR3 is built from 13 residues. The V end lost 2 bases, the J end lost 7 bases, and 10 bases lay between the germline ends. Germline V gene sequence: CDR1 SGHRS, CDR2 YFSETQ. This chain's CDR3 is CASSLGPGQPQHF. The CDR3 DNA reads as TGCGCCAGCAGCTTAGGACCAGGGCAGCCCCAGCATTTT.

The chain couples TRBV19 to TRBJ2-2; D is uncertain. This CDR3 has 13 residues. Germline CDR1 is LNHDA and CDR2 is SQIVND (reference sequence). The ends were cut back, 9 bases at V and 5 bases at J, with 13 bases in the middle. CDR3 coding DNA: TGTGCCAGCAACCCTCTCGGGACCGGGGAGCTGTTTTTT. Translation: CASNPLGTGELFF.

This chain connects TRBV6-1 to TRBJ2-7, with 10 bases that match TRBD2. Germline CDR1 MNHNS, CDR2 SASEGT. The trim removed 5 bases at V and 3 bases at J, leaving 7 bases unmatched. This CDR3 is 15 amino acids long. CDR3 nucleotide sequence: TGTGCCAGCAGTACAGGGACTAGCGCCGTCTACGAGCAGTACTTC. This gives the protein CASSTGTSAVYEQYF.

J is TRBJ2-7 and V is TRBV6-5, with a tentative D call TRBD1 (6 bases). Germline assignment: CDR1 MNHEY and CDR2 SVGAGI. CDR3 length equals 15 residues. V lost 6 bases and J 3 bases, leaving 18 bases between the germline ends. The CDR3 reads CASRLNGQFVYEQYF. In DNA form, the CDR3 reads TGTGCCAGCAGGCTAAACGGACAGTTTGTCTACGAGCAGTACTTC.

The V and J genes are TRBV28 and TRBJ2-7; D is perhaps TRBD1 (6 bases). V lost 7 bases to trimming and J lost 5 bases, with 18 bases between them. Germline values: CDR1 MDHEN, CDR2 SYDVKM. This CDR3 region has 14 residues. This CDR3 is CASILGQGLHEQYF. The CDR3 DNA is TGTGCCAGCATTCTGGGCCAGGGGCTCCACGAGCAGTACTTC.

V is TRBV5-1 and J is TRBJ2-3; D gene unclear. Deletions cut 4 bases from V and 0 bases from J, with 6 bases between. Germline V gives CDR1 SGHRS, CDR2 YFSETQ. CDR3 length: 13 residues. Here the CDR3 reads CASSPLSTDTQYF. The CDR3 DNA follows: TGCGCCAGCAGCCCCTTAAGCACAGATACGCAGTATTTT.

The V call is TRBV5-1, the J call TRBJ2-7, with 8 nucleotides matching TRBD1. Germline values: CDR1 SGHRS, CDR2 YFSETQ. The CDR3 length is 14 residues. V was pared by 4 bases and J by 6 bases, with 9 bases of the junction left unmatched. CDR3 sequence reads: CASSPYGQGVEQYF. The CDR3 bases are TGCGCCAGCAGCCCCTACGGACAGGGCGTCGAGCAGTACTTC.

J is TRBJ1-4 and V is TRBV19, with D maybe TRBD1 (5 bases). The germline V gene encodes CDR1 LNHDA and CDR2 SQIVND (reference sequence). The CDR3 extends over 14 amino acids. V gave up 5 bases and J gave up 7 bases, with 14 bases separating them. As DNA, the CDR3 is TGTGCCAGTAGTGTTCGGACATCGGGTGAAAAACTGTTTTTT. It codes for CASSVRTSGEKLFF.

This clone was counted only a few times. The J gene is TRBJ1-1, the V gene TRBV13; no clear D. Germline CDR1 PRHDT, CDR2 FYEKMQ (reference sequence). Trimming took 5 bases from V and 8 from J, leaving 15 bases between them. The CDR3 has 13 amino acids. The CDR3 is CASSPPMKTEAFF. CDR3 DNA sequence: TGTGCCAGCAGCCCTCCTATGAAAACGGAAGCTTTCTTT.

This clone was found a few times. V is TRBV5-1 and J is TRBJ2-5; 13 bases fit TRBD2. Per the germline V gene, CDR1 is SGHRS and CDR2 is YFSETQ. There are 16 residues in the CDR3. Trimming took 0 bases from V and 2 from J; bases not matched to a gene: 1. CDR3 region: CASSLGTSGGQETQYF. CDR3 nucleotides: TGCGCCAGCAGCTTGGGGACTAGCGGGGGACAAGAGACCCAGTACTTC.

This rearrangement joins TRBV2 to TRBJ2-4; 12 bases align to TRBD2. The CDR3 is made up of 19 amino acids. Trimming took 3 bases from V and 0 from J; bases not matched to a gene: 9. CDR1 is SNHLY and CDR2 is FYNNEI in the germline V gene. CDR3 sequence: CASSEVGTSGSLAKNIQYF. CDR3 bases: TGTGCCAGCAGTGAGGTGGGGACTAGCGGGTCTTTAGCCAAAAACATTCAGTACTTC.

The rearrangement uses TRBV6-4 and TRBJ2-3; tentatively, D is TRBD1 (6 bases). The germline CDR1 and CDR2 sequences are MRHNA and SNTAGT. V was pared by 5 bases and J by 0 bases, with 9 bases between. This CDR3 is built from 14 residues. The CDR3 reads CASSPGHSTDTQYF. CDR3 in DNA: TGTGCCAGCAGTCCGGGACATAGCACAGATACGCAGTATTTT.

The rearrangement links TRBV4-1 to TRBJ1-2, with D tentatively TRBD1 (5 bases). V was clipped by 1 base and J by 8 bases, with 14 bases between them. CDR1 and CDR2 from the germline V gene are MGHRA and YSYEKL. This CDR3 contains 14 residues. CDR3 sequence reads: CASSQGSQGGGYTF. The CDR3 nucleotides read TGCGCCAGCAGCCAAGGGTCGCAGGGTGGCGGCTACACCTTC.

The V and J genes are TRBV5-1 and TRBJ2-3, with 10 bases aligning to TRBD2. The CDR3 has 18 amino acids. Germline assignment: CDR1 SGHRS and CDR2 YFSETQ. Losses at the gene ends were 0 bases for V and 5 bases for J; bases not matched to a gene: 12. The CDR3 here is CASSLGVPAGGLKDTQYF. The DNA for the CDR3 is TGCGCCAGCAGCTTGGGGGTGCCAGCGGGGGGGCTGAAAGATACGCAGTATTTT.